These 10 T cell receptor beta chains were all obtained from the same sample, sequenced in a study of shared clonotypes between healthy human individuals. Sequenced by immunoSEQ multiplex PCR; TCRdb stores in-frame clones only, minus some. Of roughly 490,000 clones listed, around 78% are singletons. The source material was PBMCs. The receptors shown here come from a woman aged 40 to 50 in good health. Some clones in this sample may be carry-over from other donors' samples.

As DNA, the CDR3 is TGTGCCAGCAGCATATACCCGGGACAGGCATCGGGGGAGACCCAGTACTTC. This gives the protein CASSIYPGQASGETQYF. The gene calls are TRBV7-8 and TRBJ2-5; 8 nucleotides align to TRBD1. The trim removed 5 bases at V and 5 bases at J, leaving 16 bases unmatched. Germline V gene sequence: CDR1 SGHVS, CDR2 FQNEAQ. This CDR3 spans 17 amino acids.

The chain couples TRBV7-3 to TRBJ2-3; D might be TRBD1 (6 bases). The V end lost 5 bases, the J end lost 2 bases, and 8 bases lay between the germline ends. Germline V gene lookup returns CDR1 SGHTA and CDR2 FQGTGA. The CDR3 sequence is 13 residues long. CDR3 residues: CASSQGTTDTQYF. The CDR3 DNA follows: TGTGCCAGCAGCCAGGGGACCACAGATACGCAGTATTTT. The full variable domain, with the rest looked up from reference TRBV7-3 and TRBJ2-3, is GAGVSQTPSNKVTEKGKYVELRCDPISGHTALYWYRQSLGQGPEFLIYFQGTGAADDSGLPNDRFFAVRPEGSVSTLKIQRTERGDSAVYLCASSQGTTDTQYFGPGTRLTVL.

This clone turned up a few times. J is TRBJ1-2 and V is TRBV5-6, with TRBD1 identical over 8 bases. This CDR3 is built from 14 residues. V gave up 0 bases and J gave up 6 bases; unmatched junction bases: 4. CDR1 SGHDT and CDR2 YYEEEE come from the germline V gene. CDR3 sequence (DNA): TGTGCCAGCAGCTTGGTACAGGGGGGCAATGGCTACACCTTC. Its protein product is CASSLVQGGNGYTF.

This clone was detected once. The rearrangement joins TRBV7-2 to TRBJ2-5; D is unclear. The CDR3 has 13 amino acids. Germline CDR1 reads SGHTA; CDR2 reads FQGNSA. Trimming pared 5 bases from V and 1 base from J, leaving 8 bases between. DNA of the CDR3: TGTGCCAGCAGCGAGAGTAGCCAAGAGACCCAGTACTTC. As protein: CASSESSQETQYF.

CDR3 DNA: TGCGCCAGCAGCCAAGAAGGACACCCGAATCAGCCCCAGCATTTT. It encodes CASSQEGHPNQPQHF. The V call is TRBV4-1, the J call TRBJ1-5; tentatively, D is TRBD1 (5 bases). The germline V and J ends were trimmed by 0 bases and 4 bases, with 10 bases remaining between them. The germline CDR1 and CDR2 sequences are MGHRA and YSYEKL. This CDR3 has 15 residues.

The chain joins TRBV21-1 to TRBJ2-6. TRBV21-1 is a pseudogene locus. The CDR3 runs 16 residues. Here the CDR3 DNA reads TGTGCCAGCAGCCACCACAGGGAGGCTGGGGCCAACGTCCTGACTTTC. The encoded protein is CASSHHREAGANVLTF.

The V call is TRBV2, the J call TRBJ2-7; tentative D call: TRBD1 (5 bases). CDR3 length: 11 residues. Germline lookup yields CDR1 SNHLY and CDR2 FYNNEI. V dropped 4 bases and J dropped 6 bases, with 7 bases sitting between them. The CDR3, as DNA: TGTGCCAGCAGTGGCAGGGTCGAGCAGTACTTC. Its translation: CASSGRVEQYF.

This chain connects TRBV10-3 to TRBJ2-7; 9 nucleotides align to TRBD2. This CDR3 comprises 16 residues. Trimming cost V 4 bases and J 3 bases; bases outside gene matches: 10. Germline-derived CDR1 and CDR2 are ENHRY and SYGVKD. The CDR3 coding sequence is TGTGCCATCAGTGCACGTAGGACTAGCGACCACTACGAGCAGTACTTC. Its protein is CAISARRTSDHYEQYF.

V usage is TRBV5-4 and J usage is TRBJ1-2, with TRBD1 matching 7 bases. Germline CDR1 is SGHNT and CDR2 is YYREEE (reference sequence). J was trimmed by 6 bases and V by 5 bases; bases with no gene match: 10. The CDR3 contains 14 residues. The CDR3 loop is CASRPITGDHGYTF. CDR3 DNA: TGTGCCAGCAGACCCATCACAGGGGACCATGGCTACACCTTC.

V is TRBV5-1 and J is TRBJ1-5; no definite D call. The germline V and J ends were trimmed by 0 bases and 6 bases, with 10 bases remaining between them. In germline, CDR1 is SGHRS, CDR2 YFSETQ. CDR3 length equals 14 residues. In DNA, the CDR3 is TGCGCCAGCAGCTTGGACGGGGAGGCTCAGCCCCAGCATTTT. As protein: CASSLDGEAQPQHF.